This TCR beta chain was identified during a study of control samples from healthy donors and cancer patients. In germline, CDR1 is MDHEN, CDR2 SYDVKM. The CDR3 contains 14 residues. The V end was cut by 2 bases, the J end by 7 bases, with 9 bases between. Profiling relied on immunoSEQ multiplex PCR, and the TCRdb table lists in-frame clones only, not all of them. The sample records roughly 80,000 clones, 85% to 95% being singletons. Sequencing was performed on blood. This sequence originates from a woman aged 55 to 70 in good health. V is TRBV28 and J is TRBJ1-6; D call uncertain. The CDR3 region is CASSLLTRNSPLHF. Written as DNA, the CDR3 is TGTGCCAGCAGTTTACTCACGAGGAATTCACCCCTCCACTTT.